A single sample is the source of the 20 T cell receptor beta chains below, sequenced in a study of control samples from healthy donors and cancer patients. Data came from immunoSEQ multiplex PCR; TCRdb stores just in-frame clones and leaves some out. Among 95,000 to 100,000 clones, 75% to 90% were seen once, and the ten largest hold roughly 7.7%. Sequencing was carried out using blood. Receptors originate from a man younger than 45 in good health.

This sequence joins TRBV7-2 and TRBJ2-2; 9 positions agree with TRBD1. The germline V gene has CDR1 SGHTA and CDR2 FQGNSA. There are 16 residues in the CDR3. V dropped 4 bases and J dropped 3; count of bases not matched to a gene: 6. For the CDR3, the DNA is TGTGCCAGCAGCTCCTCCGGGACAGGGTACACCGGGGAGCTGTTTTTT. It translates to CASSSSGTGYTGELFF.

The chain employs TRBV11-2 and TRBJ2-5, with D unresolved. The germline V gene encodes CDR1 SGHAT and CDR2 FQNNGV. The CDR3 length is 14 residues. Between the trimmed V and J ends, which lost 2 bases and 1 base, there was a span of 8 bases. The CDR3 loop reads CASSLTRIQETQYF. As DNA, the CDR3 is TGTGCCAGCAGCTTAACTCGGATCCAAGAGACCCAGTACTTC.

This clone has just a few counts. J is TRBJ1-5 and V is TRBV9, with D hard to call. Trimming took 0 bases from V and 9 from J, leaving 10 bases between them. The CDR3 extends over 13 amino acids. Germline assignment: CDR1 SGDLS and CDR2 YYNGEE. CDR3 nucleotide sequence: TGTGCCAGCAGCGTAGGGGTCGAACGGCCCCAGCATTTT. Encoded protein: CASSVGVERPQHF.

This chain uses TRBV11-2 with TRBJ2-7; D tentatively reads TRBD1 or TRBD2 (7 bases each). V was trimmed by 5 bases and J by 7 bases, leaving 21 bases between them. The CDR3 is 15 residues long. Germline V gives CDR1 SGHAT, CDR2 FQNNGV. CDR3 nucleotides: TGTGCCAGCAGCCAGGGGGGGGGACCCTATAGAGAGCAGTACTTC. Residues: CASSQGGGPYREQYF. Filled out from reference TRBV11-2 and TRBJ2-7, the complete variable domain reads EAGVAQSPRYKIIEKRQSVAFWCNPISGHATLYWYQQILGQGPKLLIQFQNNGVVDDSQLPKDRFSAERLKGVDSTLKIQPAKLEDSAVYLCASSQGGGPYREQYFGPGTRLTVT.

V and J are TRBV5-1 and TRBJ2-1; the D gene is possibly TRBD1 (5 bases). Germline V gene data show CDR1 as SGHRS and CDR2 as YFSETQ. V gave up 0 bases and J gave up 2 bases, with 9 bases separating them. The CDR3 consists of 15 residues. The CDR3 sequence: CASSLATGPYNEQFF. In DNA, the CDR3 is TGCGCCAGCAGCTTGGCCACAGGTCCCTACAATGAGCAGTTCTTC.

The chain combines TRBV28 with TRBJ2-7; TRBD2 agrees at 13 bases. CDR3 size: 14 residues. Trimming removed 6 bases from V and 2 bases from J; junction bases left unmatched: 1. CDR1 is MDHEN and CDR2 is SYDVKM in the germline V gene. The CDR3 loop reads CASSGLAGAYEQYF. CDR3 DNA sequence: TGTGCCAGCAGCGGACTAGCGGGAGCCTACGAGCAGTACTTC.

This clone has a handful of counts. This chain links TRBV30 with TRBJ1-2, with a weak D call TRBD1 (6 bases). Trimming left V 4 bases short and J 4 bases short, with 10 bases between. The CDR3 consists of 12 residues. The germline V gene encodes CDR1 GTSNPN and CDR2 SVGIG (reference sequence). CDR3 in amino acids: CAWIVGGYGYTF. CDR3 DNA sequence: TGTGCCTGGATCGTAGGGGGCTATGGCTACACCTTC.

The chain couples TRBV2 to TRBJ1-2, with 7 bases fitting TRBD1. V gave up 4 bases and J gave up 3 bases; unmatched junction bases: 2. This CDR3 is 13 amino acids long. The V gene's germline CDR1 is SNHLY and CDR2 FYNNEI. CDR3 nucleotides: TGTGCCAGCAGTGGGGACAGCCACTATGGCTACACCTTC. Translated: CASSGDSHYGYTF.

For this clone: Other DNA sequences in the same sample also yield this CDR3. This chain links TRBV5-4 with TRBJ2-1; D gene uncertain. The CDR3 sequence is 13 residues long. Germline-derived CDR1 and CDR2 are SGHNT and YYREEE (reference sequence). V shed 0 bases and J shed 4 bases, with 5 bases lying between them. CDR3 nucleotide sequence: TGTGCCAGCAGCTTGGGGCTATACAATGAGCAGTTCTTC. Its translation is CASSLGLYNEQFF.

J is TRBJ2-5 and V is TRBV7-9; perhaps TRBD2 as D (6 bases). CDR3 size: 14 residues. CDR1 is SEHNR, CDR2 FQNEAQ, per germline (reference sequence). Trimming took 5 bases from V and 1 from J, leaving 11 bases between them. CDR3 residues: CASSIRESQETQYF. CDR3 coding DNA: TGTGCCAGCAGCATACGGGAGAGCCAAGAGACCCAGTACTTC.

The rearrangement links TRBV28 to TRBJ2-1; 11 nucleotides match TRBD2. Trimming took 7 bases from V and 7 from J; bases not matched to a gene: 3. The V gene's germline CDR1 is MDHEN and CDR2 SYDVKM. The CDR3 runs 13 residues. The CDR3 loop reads CASNSGRVNEQFF. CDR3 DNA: TGTGCCAGCAATAGCGGGAGGGTGAATGAGCAGTTCTTC.

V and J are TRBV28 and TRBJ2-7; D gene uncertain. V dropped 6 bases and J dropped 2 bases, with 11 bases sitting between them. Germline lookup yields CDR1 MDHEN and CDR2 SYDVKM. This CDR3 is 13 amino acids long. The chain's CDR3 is CASSLRETYEQYF. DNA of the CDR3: TGTGCCAGCAGCCTACGCGAAACCTACGAGCAGTACTTC. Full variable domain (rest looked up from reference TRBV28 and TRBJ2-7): DVKVTQSSRYLVKRTGEKVFLECVQDMDHENMFWYRQDPGLGLRLIYFSYDVKMKEKGDIPEGYSVSREKKERFSLILESASTNQTSMYLCASSLRETYEQYFGPGTRLTVT.

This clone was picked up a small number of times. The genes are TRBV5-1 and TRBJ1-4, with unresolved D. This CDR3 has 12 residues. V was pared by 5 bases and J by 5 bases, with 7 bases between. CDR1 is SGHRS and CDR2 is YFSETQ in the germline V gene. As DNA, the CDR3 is TGCGCCAGCAGTTCAGAAAATGAAAAACTGTTTTTT. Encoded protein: CASSSENEKLFF.

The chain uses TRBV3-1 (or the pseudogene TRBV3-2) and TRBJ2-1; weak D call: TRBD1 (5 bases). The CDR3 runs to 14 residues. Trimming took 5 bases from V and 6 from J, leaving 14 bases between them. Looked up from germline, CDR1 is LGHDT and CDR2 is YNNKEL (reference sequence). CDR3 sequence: CASSDSLLVNEQFF. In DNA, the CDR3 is TGTGCCAGCAGCGACAGTTTATTGGTCAATGAGCAGTTCTTC.

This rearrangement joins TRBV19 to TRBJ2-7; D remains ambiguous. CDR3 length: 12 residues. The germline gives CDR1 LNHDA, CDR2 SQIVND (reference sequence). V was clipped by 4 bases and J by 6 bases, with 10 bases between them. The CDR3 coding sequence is TGTGCCAGTAGTAAGGAAGGTTCCGAGCAGTACTTC. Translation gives CASSKEGSEQYF.

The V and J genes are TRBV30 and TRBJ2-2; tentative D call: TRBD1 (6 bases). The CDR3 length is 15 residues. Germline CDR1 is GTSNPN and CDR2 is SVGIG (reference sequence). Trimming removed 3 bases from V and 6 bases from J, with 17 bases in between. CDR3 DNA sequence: TGTGCCTGGAGCGAGCCCAGGGGTTTGGCCGGGGAGCTGTTTTTT. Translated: CAWSEPRGLAGELFF.

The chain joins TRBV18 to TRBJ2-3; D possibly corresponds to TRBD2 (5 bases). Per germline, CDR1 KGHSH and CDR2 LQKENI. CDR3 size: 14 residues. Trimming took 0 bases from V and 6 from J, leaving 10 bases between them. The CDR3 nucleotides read TGTGCCAGCTCACCACCGGACCAGCGGGATACGCAGTATTTT. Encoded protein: CASSPPDQRDTQYF.

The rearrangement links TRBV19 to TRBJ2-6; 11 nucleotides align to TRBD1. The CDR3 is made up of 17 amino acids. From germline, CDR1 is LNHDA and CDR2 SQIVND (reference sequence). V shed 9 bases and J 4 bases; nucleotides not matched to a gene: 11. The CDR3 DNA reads TGTGCCAGCGTCGGGGGACAGGGGGTTCCCGGGGCCAACGTCCTGACTTTC. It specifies CASVGGQGVPGANVLTF.

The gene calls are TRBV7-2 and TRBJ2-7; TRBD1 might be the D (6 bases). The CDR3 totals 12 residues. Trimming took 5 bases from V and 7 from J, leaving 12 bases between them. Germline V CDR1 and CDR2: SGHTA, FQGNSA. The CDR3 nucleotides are TGTGCCAGCAGCCCTAGACAGGTTGAGCAGTACTTC. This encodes CASSPRQVEQYF.

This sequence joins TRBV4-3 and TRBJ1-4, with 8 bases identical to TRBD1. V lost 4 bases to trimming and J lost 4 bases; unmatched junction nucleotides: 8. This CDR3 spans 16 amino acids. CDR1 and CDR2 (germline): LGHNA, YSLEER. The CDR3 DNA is TGCGCCAGCAGCCCCTCTCAGGGGGCCTATAATGAAAAACTGTTTTTT. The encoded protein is CASSPSQGAYNEKLFF.